This TCR beta chain was recorded in a study of T cells in Graves' hyperthyroidism and ophthalmopathy. The CDR3 has 15 residues. V was pared by 5 bases and J by 7 bases, with 20 bases between. Germline V gene data show CDR1 as SGHAT and CDR2 as FQDESV (reference sequence). Amplification of TCR beta CDR3 regions was performed using RNA transcripts as template. HTBI primers were used for first-round RT-PCR of the TCR CDR3. From the multiplex PCR reads, TCRdb called clonotypes with MiXCR, one entry per CDR3 protein. The repertoire holds under 300,000 distinct CDR3 sequences, with about 25% as singletons. A word on this clonotype: No antigen is known for it.

The study, taken as a whole, reports: Ophthalmopathy and stable hyperthyroidism were separated by a 13 V-J model.

This sequence originates from a man in his forties with Graves' hyperthyroidism that later progressed to Graves' ophthalmopathy. Sequenced sample: blood. V and J are TRBV11-1 and TRBJ2-5; possible D gene TRBD2, 5 bases. The CDR3 region is CASSPGIFTRATQYF. CDR3 nucleotides: TGTGCCAGCAGCCCCGGGATCTTTACAAGGGCGACCCAGTACTTC.